This T cell receptor beta chain was sequenced for a study of T cells in Graves' hyperthyroidism and ophthalmopathy. CDR3 length: 14 residues. V gave up 6 bases and J gave up 10 bases, with 16 bases separating them. RNA transcripts served as the template for amplifying TCR beta CDR3 regions. With the HTBI primer set, the TCR CDR3 went through a first round of RT-PCR. TCRdb processed the multiplex PCR reads anew with MiXCR; each CDR3 protein has one entry. Of about 660,000 distinct CDR3 sequences listed, just under 45% are singletons. This clonotype was seen once. This TCR came from an adult man with Graves' disease, either hyperthyroidism or ophthalmopathy (not recorded which). Input material: peripheral blood or thyroid tissue (not recorded which). This chain uses TRBV12-3 or TRBV12-4 with TRBJ1-6; a possible D gene is TRBD1 (5 bases). The CDR3: CASSQGVAGSPLHF. The CDR3 DNA reads TGTGCCAGCAGCCAAGGGGTAGCGGGATCACCCCTCCACTTT.